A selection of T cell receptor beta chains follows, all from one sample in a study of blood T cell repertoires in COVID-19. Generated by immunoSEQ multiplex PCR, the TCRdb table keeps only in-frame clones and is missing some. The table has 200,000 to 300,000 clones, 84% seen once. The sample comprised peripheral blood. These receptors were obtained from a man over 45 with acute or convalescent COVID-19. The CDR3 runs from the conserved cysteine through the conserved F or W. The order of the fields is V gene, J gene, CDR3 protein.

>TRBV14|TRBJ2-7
CASSPVGTDYEQYF
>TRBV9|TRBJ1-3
CASSVGGQASGNTIYF
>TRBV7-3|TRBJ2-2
CASSLTRNTGELFF
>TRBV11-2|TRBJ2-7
CASTVGGGSYEQYF
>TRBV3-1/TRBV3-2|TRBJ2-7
CASSQDEAHEQYF
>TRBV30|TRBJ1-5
CAWWTGNSNQPQHF
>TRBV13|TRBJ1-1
CASGAGWANTEAFF
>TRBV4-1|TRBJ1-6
CASSQDGRGALYNSPLHF
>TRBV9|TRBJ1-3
CASSVHAGFENTIYF
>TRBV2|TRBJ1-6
CASTDVGGNSPLHF
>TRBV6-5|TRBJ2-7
CASSSGTRGYEQYF
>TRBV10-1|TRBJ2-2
CASSDRNTGELFF
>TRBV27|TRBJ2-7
CASSPGTGISEQYF
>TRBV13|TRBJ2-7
CASSFRFAREQYF
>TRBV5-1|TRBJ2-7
CASSLWDSPYEQYF
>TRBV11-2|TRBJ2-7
CASSLETAPGYEQYF
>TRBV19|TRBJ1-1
CASREGSLENTEAFF
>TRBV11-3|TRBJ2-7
CASSLGQGLGEQYF